This T cell receptor beta chain is from a study of early T cells in non-severe SARS-CoV-2 infection (dated by TCRdb to about 2021). As for the study more broadly: Because TCR sequencing relied on bulk RNA taken from unsorted whole blood, pairing of alpha and beta chains was not possible.

The library was built by means of 5' RACE. The instrument given in TCRdb is NextSeq 500. Unique molecular identifiers were attached to individual cDNA molecules in the TCR library protocol so that sequencing error and PCR bias could be corrected. Both TCR alpha and beta chains were sequenced, and tight co-correlation was observed between alpha and beta sequence abundances in each sample. Under the source paper's analysis protocol: Decombinator V4 was used to perform V gene, J gene and CDR3 annotation of TCR sequences. Expanded TCRs were defined as changing significantly between any two time points under a Poisson model with p below 0.0001. TCR abundances were normalised to the total number of TCRs sequenced in each sample and reported as counts per million. MAIT TCRs were defined by TRAV1-2 paired with TRAJ12, TRAJ20 or TRAJ33, and iNKT TCRs by TRAV10 paired with TRAJ18. A search of VDJdb, accessed on 1 November 2021, was run for TCRs annotated to CMV, EBV and SARS-CoV-2, with TCRs annotated for multiple antigens excluded. Clones were called with MiXCR by TCRdb after fastp trimmed the public reads at Q25, and only in-frame beta chains were retained. Each entry is one CDR3 protein sequence, shown with its most common DNA and genes. The V and J calls and clone size are TCRdb's, not the authors'. The sample profile shows roughly 40,000 distinct CDR3 sequences; roughly 7% of them were found once. In total, the top ten clones hold around 8% of the sample.

CDR1 and CDR2, per the germline V gene, are SGHVS and FNYEAQ. Trimming at the junction amounts to 6 bases on V and 5 bases on J, and the germline ends lie 17 bases apart. Inclusive of the bounding cysteine and phenylalanine, the CDR3 is 15 residues long. The entry retains the CDR3 DNA only, 45 bases that are in frame from base 1. In this sample, this clonotype turned up many times. Its target antigen remains unknown. One base away there is no much larger clone; base qualities are not given. Study-wide conclusions, independent of this receptor: VDJdb matching was skewed toward anti-spike CD8 responses and likely underestimated virus-specific expansions, missing private and CD4 specificities.

A case-control design nested within a healthcare worker cohort in London, UK, was used, with weekly nasopharyngeal swab PCR tests and blood sampling performed. Healthcare workers were recruited between 23 and 31 March 2020, during the week of the UK lockdown, and were followed weekly for up to about 15 weeks. The sample consisted of whole blood. The V gene is TRBV7-6 and the J gene is TRBJ2-1; no confident D gene assignment can be made. This TCR was sampled from an adult who was a healthcare worker with PCR-confirmed SARS-CoV-2 infection or an uninfected control (not recorded which). The DNA sequence follows: TGTGCCAGCAGTCCCCTAATGGGCTTTAACAATGAGCAGTTCTTC. Its translation is CASSPLMGFNNEQFF.